This T cell receptor (beta chain) came from a study of control samples from healthy donors and cancer patients. This CDR3 has 15 residues. The V end lost 6 bases, the J end lost 1 base, and 15 bases lay between the germline ends. From germline, CDR1 is MDHEN and CDR2 SYDVKM. Assay: immunoSEQ multiplex PCR; the TCRdb copy retains only in-frame clones and omits some. The sample yields 230,000 or so clones, 90% to 95% seen once. The chain joins TRBV28 to TRBJ1-1; possible D gene TRBD1, 6 bases. The sequence was obtained from a man over 45 in good health. Sequencing used blood. CDR3 nucleotide sequence: TGTGCCAGCAGCCCGGGGGGGCTGGGGAACACTGAAGCTTTCTTT. It is translated as CASSPGGLGNTEAFF.